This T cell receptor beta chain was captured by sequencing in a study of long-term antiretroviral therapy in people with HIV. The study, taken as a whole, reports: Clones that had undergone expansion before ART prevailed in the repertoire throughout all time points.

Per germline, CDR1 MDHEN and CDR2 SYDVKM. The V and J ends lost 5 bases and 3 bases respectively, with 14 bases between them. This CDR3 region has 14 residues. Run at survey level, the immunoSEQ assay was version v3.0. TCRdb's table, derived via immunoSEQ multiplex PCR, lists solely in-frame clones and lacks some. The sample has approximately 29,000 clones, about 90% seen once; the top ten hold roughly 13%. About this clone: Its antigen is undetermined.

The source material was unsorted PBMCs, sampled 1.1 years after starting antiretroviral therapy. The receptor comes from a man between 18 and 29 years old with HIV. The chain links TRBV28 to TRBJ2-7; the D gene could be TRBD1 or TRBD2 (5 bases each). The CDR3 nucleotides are TGTGCCAGCAGTCCCCGAGGGGTCTTCTACGAGCAGTACTTC. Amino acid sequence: CASSPRGVFYEQYF.